This TCR beta chain was sequenced in a study of cytomegalovirus exposure and HLA in healthy donors. Sequenced by immunoSEQ multiplex PCR; TCRdb stores in-frame clones only, minus some. The sample includes about 150,000 clones, over 80% of them seen just once. The V segment lost 4 bases and the J segment 6 bases; nucleotides outside the gene matches: 12. The germline gives CDR1 MGHRA, CDR2 YSYEKL. CDR3 length equals 16 residues. This chain joins TRBV4-1 and TRBJ1-5, with 7 bases fitting TRBD1. The receptor comes from a woman in her twenties or thirties in good health and CMV-seropositive. Sequencing was done on a sample of PBMCs. This CDR3 reads CASSLMSRQGFQPQHF. The DNA for the CDR3 is TGCGCCAGCAGCCTGATGTCCAGACAGGGCTTTCAGCCCCAGCATTTT.